The 5 T cell receptor beta chains listed next were all sequenced from one sample in a study of shared T cell receptors in the human thymus. This table comes from immunoSEQ multiplex PCR, and its TCRdb copy is limited to in-frame clones, with some not included. Of hundreds of thousands of clones listed, 80% to 90% are singletons. These data are also associated with another study on human thymus T cells.

Input material: thymocytes. Every receptor here comes from a girl under three years old with a congenital heart defect.

V and J are TRBV27 and TRBJ2-1, with 9 bases identical to TRBD2. The CDR3 has 17 residues. Germline CDR1 reads MNHEY; CDR2 reads SMNVEV (reference sequence). J lost 6 bases, V lost 0 bases, and 9 bases had no gene match. The CDR3 spells CASSLSTGRGGLNEQFF. DNA of the CDR3: TGTGCCAGCAGTTTATCGACGGGGCGGGGGGGACTCAATGAGCAGTTCTTC.

This chain uses TRBV21-1 with TRBJ1-5. TRBV21-1 is classified as a pseudogene. The CDR3 has 17 amino acids. In DNA, the CDR3 is TGTGCCAGCACCTGCAAACGGAGCGGAAAGACGAATCAGCCCCAGCATTTT. This translates into CASTCKRSGKTNQPQHF.

V gene TRBV5-1 combines with J gene TRBJ1-3, with TRBD1 matching over 7 bases. The CDR3 has 16 residues. V shed 4 bases, J shed 2 bases, and the junction held 9 bases outside the gene matches. Per germline, CDR1 SGHRS and CDR2 YFSETQ. CDR3 protein: CASSHTSDRTGNTIYF. The CDR3 DNA reads TGCGCCAGCAGCCACACCTCGGACAGGACTGGAAACACCATATATTTT.

J is TRBJ2-3 and V is TRBV12-5; D ambiguous. Trimming removed 4 bases at V and 6 bases at J, with 11 bases between. The CDR3 runs 13 residues. The germline V gene encodes CDR1 LGHNT and CDR2 FRNRAP. The CDR3 protein is CASGSQPGDTQYF. The CDR3 bases are TGTGCTAGTGGTTCACAGCCAGGCGATACGCAGTATTTT.

This clone has only a few counts. The genes are TRBV11-2 and TRBJ2-6; weak D call: TRBD2 (6 bases). This CDR3 spans 20 amino acids. V was shortened by 0 bases and J by 0 bases, with 18 bases between the two germline ends. Germline-derived CDR1 and CDR2 are SGHAT and FQNNGV. In DNA, the CDR3 is TGTGCCAGCAGCTTAGATATCGAGGGGACTGAACCCTCTGGGGCCAACGTCCTGACTTTC. Its protein product is CASSLDIEGTEPSGANVLTF.